This section outlines one T cell receptor (beta chain) sequence together with its context. In the authors' methods: Quantification of nucleated cells was approximated via reference gene primer amplification. Here immunoSEQ multiplex PCR was the method, and the copy in TCRdb shows in-frame clones only, minus some. V and J calls and clone size are copied from that table; D and trimming were computed from the DNA. The table includes tens of thousands of clones, around 88% detected once. This sample is drawn from a study of blood T cell repertoires in COVID-19. Study details: The study drew acute and convalescent COVID-19 samples from the United States, Italy and Spain. T cells, B-cell-depleted T cells, or PBMCs provided the cDNA or gDNA that served as material.

The V and J ends lost 10 bases and 0 bases, in that order; junction bases with no gene match: 3. The CDR3 totals 13 residues. Source material: peripheral blood. This receptor was identified in a man in his 60s with acute or convalescent COVID-19. V and J are TRBV12-3 or TRBV12-4 and TRBJ2-5, with 9 bases that match TRBD1. Here the CDR3 DNA reads TGTGCCACCCGGGACAGGGACCAAGAGACCCAGTACTTC. This encodes CATRDRDQETQYF.